Described below is a single T cell receptor (beta chain) sequence and its context. There are 11 residues in the CDR3. Germline V gives CDR1 LGHDT, CDR2 YNNKEL (reference sequence). V dropped 4 bases and J dropped 3 bases, with 3 bases sitting between them. TCRdb's table, derived via immunoSEQ multiplex PCR, lists solely in-frame clones and lacks some. The sample gives 95,000 to 150,000 clones, 82% of which show up once; about 4.2% is in the top ten. This sample was included in a study of blood T cell repertoires in COVID-19. Background on the study: Material from acute and convalescent COVID-19 was sourced from the United States, Italy and Spain. T cells, B-cell-depleted T cells, or PBMCs supplied cDNA or gDNA.

The specimen was peripheral blood. This receptor was identified in a woman aged 70-85 years with acute or convalescent COVID-19. The chain recombines TRBV3-1 (or the pseudogene TRBV3-2) with TRBJ1-2; D is unresolved. The CDR3 region has the DNA TGTGCCAGCAGCCGAGACTATGGCTACACCTTC. Its protein is CASSRDYGYTF.